The next 13 T cell receptor beta chains were all read from a single sample in a study of T cells after yellow fever vaccination. TCRdb re-called the 5' RACE reads through MiXCR, storing one row per CDR3 protein. The sample holds about 130,000 distinct CDR3 sequences, under 8% seen once. The input for sequencing was CD4+ T cells sorted from PBMCs, taken 10 days after the yellow fever booster vaccination. The receptors shown here come from a man aged 25 to 40 who received the YFV17D yellow fever vaccine.

This clonotype showed up many times. The V and J genes are TRBV6-2 or TRBV6-3 and TRBJ2-1; D not certain. Germline CDR1 MNHEY, CDR2 SVGEGT. V was trimmed by 6 bases and J by 7 bases, leaving 10 bases between them. CDR3 length: 12 residues. CDR3 region: CASRQSPNEQFF. In nucleotides, the CDR3 is TGTGCCAGCAGGCAGAGTCCTAATGAGCAGTTCTTC.

This clonotype was counted many times. The rearrangement joins TRBV18 to TRBJ2-3; no clear D. Germline values: CDR1 KGHSH, CDR2 LQKENI. This CDR3 region has 14 residues. Trimming took off 4 bases at V and 0 bases at J, with 8 bases between the two ends. CDR3 amino acids: CASSLVASTDTQYF. The CDR3 DNA follows: TGTGCCAGCTCACTTGTGGCGAGCACAGATACGCAGTATTTT.

This clonotype was seen ten or more times. V gene TRBV20-1 combines with J gene TRBJ2-1; TRBD2 aligns across 11 bases. This CDR3 spans 13 amino acids. Unmatched junction bases numbered 0, after V lost 5 bases and J lost 3 bases. CDR1 is DFQATT, CDR2 SNEGSKA, per germline (reference sequence). The chain's CDR3 is CSAGLAGYNEQFF. In nucleotides, the CDR3 is TGCAGTGCTGGACTAGCGGGCTACAATGAGCAGTTCTTC.

This clonotype was detected ten times or more. CDR3 DNA sequence: TGTGCCAGCAGTGGGGGCCATAAAGAGACCCAGTACTTC. It yields the protein CASSGGHKETQYF. The rearrangement uses TRBV25-1 and TRBJ2-5, with D perhaps matching TRBD1 (5 bases). This CDR3 has 13 residues. V lost 4 bases, J lost 3 bases, and 9 bases lay in between. Germline V CDR1 and CDR2: MGHDK, SYGVNS.

This clonotype was counted only a few times. V usage is TRBV4-2 and J usage is TRBJ2-3; unclear D gene. Trimming took 2 bases from V and 1 from J, leaving 7 bases between them. Germline values: CDR1 LGHNA, CDR2 YNFKEQ. The CDR3 sequence is 14 residues long. The CDR3 DNA follows: TGTGCCAGCAGCCAACACAGAGGCACAGATACGCAGTATTTT. It yields the protein CASSQHRGTDTQYF.

About this clonotype: A much larger clonotype is one base distant, so this may be a read error. The rearrangement uses TRBV12-3 or TRBV12-4 and TRBJ2-1, with TRBD2 matching 11 bases. This CDR3 is built from 14 residues. J lost 9 bases, V lost 5 bases, and 6 bases had no gene match. The CDR3 DNA is TGTGCCAGCAGTCCGGAACTAGCGGGAGTTGAGCAGTTCTTC. Translating gives CASSPELAGVEQFF.

This clonotype has at least ten counts. V usage is TRBV7-9 and J usage is TRBJ2-1; D perhaps matches TRBD2 (5 bases). CDR1 SEHNR and CDR2 FQNEAQ come from the germline V gene (reference sequence). V was shortened by 7 bases and J by 3 bases, with 13 bases between the two germline ends. This CDR3 is built from 14 residues. CDR3 in amino acids: CASTPPGSYNEQFF. CDR3 in DNA: TGTGCCAGCACCCCCCCGGGAAGCTACAATGAGCAGTTCTTC.

This clonotype occurred many times. V is TRBV5-1 and J is TRBJ1-6, with D perhaps TRBD1 (6 bases). The germline CDR1 and CDR2 sequences are SGHRS and YFSETQ. The CDR3 extends over 15 amino acids. With 7 bases removed from V and 4 bases from J, the gap between germline ends came to 15 bases. The CDR3 sequence: CASRERGEYNSPLHF. DNA for the CDR3: TGCGCCAGCCGAGAAAGGGGGGAGTATAATTCACCCCTCCACTTT.

With regard to this clonotype: A read error may account for a junction end that differs from germline. The chain links TRBV6-2 or TRBV6-3 to TRBJ2-2; unclear D gene. The CDR3 runs 13 residues. In germline, CDR1 is MNHEY, CDR2 SVGEGT. CDR3 protein: CASSPLNSGELFF. In nucleotides, the CDR3 is TGTGCCAGCAGTCCACTGAACAGCGGGGAGCTGTTTTTT.

The sample holds many counts of this clonotype. The genes are TRBV6-2 or TRBV6-3 and TRBJ2-7, with 8 bases that match TRBD1. Unmatched junction bases numbered 8, after V lost 7 bases and J lost 3 bases. CDR1 is MNHEY and CDR2 is SVGEGT in the germline V gene. CDR3 size: 14 residues. The CDR3 is CASTPRTGIYEQYF. CDR3 sequence (DNA): TGTGCCAGCACCCCCCGGACAGGGATCTACGAGCAGTACTTC.

This clonotype was observed at least ten times. The chain combines TRBV12-3 or TRBV12-4 with TRBJ2-3, with 7 positions matching TRBD2. The CDR3 totals 16 residues. Trimming at V came to 6 bases and at J to 6 bases, leaving 15 bases not matched to a gene. CDR3 residues: CASSQFARGVGDTQYF. CDR3 DNA: TGTGCCAGCAGCCAGTTCGCCCGGGGGGTCGGGGATACGCAGTATTTT.

This clonotype was seen at least ten times. The CDR3 DNA is TGTGCCAGCAGCGGTCAGACTAGCGGGATAAAAAATGAGCAGTTCTTC. This translates into CASSGQTSGIKNEQFF. The chain joins TRBV7-6 to TRBJ2-1; 11 bases align to TRBD2. Looked up from germline, CDR1 is SGHVS and CDR2 is FNYEAQ. Trimming removed 5 bases from V and 7 bases from J; junction bases left unmatched: 10. There are 16 residues in the CDR3.

The sample holds a few counts of this clonotype. The chain joins TRBV29-1 to TRBJ2-3; TRBD1 matches at 8 bases. Germline V gives CDR1 SQVTM, CDR2 ANQGSEA. V trimming: 7 bases; J trimming: 0 bases; junction bases outside the gene matches: 18. The CDR3 extends over 18 amino acids. CDR3 nucleotide sequence: TGCAGCGCGAAAATCGACAGGGGTAGGAGCTATAGCACAGATACGCAGTATTTT. This encodes CSAKIDRGRSYSTDTQYF.